These T cell receptor beta chains were read from a single sample in a study of blood T cells in healthy people across ages. TCRdb re-called the 5' RACE reads through MiXCR, storing one row per CDR3 protein. The sample lists about 970,000 distinct CDR3 sequences; approximately 50% were seen once. Input material: blood. These receptors all come from a woman aged 60-75 years in good health. Both conserved end residues are part of each CDR3. D genes are given only for firm matches. Only some rows state a clone size, as once, few, many or a class for expanded clones.

j_gene | d_gene | abundance | v_gene | CDR3nt | CDR3aa
TRBJ1-2 | . | few | TRBV20-1 | TGCAGTGCTAGCAATGAACCGGGCGGCTACACCTTC | CSASNEPGGYTF
TRBJ2-6 | . | few | TRBV2 | TGTGCCAGCAGTGTGGGCAGGAGCTCTGGGGCCAACGTCCTGACTTTC | CASSVGRSSGANVLTF
TRBJ2-7 | TRBD2 | many | TRBV29-1 | TGCAGCGTAGTAGCGGGAGGGACCTCCGAGCAGTACTTC | CSVVAGGTSEQYF
TRBJ1-2 | . | few | TRBV2 | TGTGCCAGCAGTGAATCGGCGGGTGGCTATGGCTACACCTTC | CASSESAGGYGYTF
TRBJ2-3 | . | few | TRBV6-2/TRBV6-3 | TGTGCCAGCGGGACACCTTTAAGAGATACGCAGTATTTT | CASGTPLRDTQYF
TRBJ2-7 | TRBD2 | . | TRBV2 | TGTGCCAGCAAGACGACTAGCGGGTACTCCTACGAGCAGTACTTC | CASKTTSGYSYEQYF
TRBJ2-1 | TRBD2 | . | TRBV28 | TGTGCCAGCAGTTTGGGCGGGAGTAAAAATGAGCAGTTCTTC | CASSLGGSKNEQFF
TRBJ2-3 | TRBD1 | . | TRBV11-2 | TGTGCCAGCAGCTTAGGGCCTACCGGGACAGGGTTCACAGATACGCAGTATTTT | CASSLGPTGTGFTDTQYF
TRBJ2-1 | TRBD1 | few | TRBV29-1 | TGCAGCGTTGAACGACAGGGGACGCAAGAGCAGTTCTTC | CSVERQGTQEQFF
TRBJ2-7 | TRBD2 | . | TRBV18 | TGTGCCAGCTCACCACCGGCTAGCGGAATTACCTACGAGCAGTACTTC | CASSPPASGITYEQYF
TRBJ2-3 | TRBD2 | . | TRBV29-1 | TGCAGCGCTGTTACTAGCGGGAATTCAGATACGCAGTATTTT | CSAVTSGNSDTQYF
TRBJ2-2 | TRBD2 | . | TRBV7-2 | TGTGCCAGCAGCCTTGACTGGACTAGCCCCGGGGAACTGTTTTTT | CASSLDWTSPGELFF
TRBJ2-2 | TRBD1 | . | TRBV7-8 | TGTGCCAGCAGCTTAATGGGACAGGGTTTTTCCGGCGAGCTGTTTTTT | CASSLMGQGFSGELFF
TRBJ2-7 | . | . | TRBV27 | TGTGCCAGCAGTTTTAACCCCATGGCTAACTCCTACGAGCAGTACTTC | CASSFNPMANSYEQYF
TRBJ1-5 | . | . | TRBV27 | TGTGCCAGCAGTTTTTATGGAGGGCTGAAGAATCAGCCCCAGCATTTT | CASSFYGGLKNQPQHF
TRBJ1-2 | . | . | TRBV4-1 | TGCGCCAGCAGCCCTCGAGGGGGGAATGACTGTGGCTACACCTTC | CASSPRGGNDCGYTF
TRBJ2-5 | . | . | TRBV2 | TGTGCCAGCAGTGAAGCGCTCATAGAGACCCAGTACTTC | CASSEALIETQYF
TRBJ2-4 | . | . | TRBV28 | TGTGCCAGCAGTTACACAGGAAAAAGAGCCAAAAACATTCAGTACTTC | CASSYTGKRAKNIQYF
TRBJ2-3 | . | . | TRBV29-1 | TGCAGCGTTGAAATGTACAGCTCTAGCACAGATACGCAGTATTTT | CSVEMYSSSTDTQYF
TRBJ2-5 | TRBD2 | . | TRBV20-1 | TGCAGTGCTAGGGGGACTAGCGGAGACAATGAGCAGTACTTC | CSARGTSGDNEQYF
TRBJ2-3 | . | . | TRBV4-2 | TGTGCCAGCAGCCAACCGAACAAGAGGGATACGCAGTATTTT | CASSQPNKRDTQYF
TRBJ2-7 | TRBD2 | few | TRBV5-5 | TGTGCCAGCAGGGCGCCGGGACTAGCCTATGTCGAGCAGTACTTC | CASRAPGLAYVEQYF
TRBJ2-5 | . | few | TRBV4-1 | TGCGCCAGCAGCCAAGAATGGCAGGGGCGCGGGACCCAGTACTTC | CASSQEWQGRGTQYF
TRBJ1-5 | . | . | TRBV20-1 | TGCAGTGCGGGGGCGCAGGGGTTTCAGCCCCAGCATTTT | CSAGAQGFQPQHF
TRBJ2-4 | . | . | TRBV11-2 | TGTGCCAGCAGCCCTAGAGGACTCGGCTTAGCCAAAAACATTCAGTACTTC | CASSPRGLGLAKNIQYF
TRBJ2-7 | . | . | TRBV6-1 | TGTGCCAGCACAATCAACAGCTTCTACGAGCAGTACTTC | CASTINSFYEQYF
TRBJ2-1 | TRBD2 | . | TRBV7-2 | TGTGCCAGCAGCGTGGGACTAGCGTACAATGAGCAGTTCTTC | CASSVGLAYNEQFF
TRBJ1-5 | TRBD1 | . | TRBV6-6 | TGTGCCAGCAGAACTGGACAGGATAATCAGCCCCAGCATTTT | CASRTGQDNQPQHF
TRBJ2-7 | . | many | TRBV4-1 | TGCGCCAGCAGCCAAGAGAGAGGGTCCTACGAGCAGTACTTC | CASSQERGSYEQYF
TRBJ1-1 | . | once | TRBV27 | TGTGCCAGCGGGCAAACAGCGAACACTGAAGCTTTCTTT | CASGQTANTEAFF
TRBJ2-5 | . | . | TRBV7-3 | TGTGCCAGCAGCTCGACAGAGAAGGGGGAGACCCAGTACTTC | CASSSTEKGETQYF
TRBJ1-5 | TRBD1 | few | TRBV7-9 | TGTGCCAGCAGCCCGACAGGGAACAATCAGCCCCAGCATTTT | CASSPTGNNQPQHF
TRBJ2-5 | TRBD1 | . | TRBV4-1 | TGCGCCAGCAGCCAAGTGACAGGGTTCTCCTACAATGAGCAGTACTTC | CASSQVTGFSYNEQYF
TRBJ2-5 | . | many | TRBV12-3/TRBV12-4 | TGTGCCAGCACCCCGATTTTGGGAGAGACCCAGTACTTC | CASTPILGETQYF
TRBJ2-7 | . | few | TRBV27 | TGTGCCAGCAGTTCTATGGGGGGAGACTACGAGCAGTACTTC | CASSSMGGDYEQYF
TRBJ2-1 | TRBD2 | . | TRBV29-1 | TGCAGCGCCTCCCCCACTAGCGGCAATGAGCAGTTCTTC | CSASPTSGNEQFF
TRBJ2-5 | TRBD2 | few | TRBV29-1 | TGCAGCGCCTATAGCGGGAGGGCCCGAGAGACCCAGTACTTC | CSAYSGRARETQYF
TRBJ2-5 | TRBD2 | . | TRBV11-2 | TGTGCCAGCAGCCCCTGGACTAGCGGGAGGACCCAGTACTTC | CASSPWTSGRTQYF
TRBJ2-2 | . | many | TRBV12-3/TRBV12-4 | TGTGCCAGCAGTTTTCAGTCAGGGGATTCCACCGGGGAGCTGTTTTTT | CASSFQSGDSTGELFF
TRBJ1-5 | . | . | TRBV20-1 | TGCAGTGCTAGTGAAAAGCCGGGACGACATAGCAATCAGCCCCAGCATTTT | CSASEKPGRHSNQPQHF
TRBJ2-2 | . | . | TRBV4-1 | TGCGCCAGCAGCCGTCGGGCCCTCACCGGGGAGCTGTTTTTT | CASSRRALTGELFF
TRBJ1-6 | . | . | TRBV20-1 | TGCAGTGCCACTCGAATACGAGATAATTCACCCCTCCACTTT | CSATRIRDNSPLHF
TRBJ2-1 | TRBD2 | few | TRBV28 | TGTGCCAGCAGTTATAACGGGAGGGGCAATGAGCAGTTCTTC | CASSYNGRGNEQFF
TRBJ1-6 | . | . | TRBV5-1 | TGCGCCAGCAGCTTGGGAAGGGAGGATAATTCACCCCTCCACTTT | CASSLGREDNSPLHF
TRBJ2-5 | . | few | TRBV29-1 | TGCAGCGTTGATGCTGAGGGGACCCAGTACTTC | CSVDAEGTQYF
TRBJ1-2 | . | . | TRBV6-6 | TGTGCCAGCAGTTCAACGGACAGAAGTAACTATGGCTACACCTTC | CASSSTDRSNYGYTF
TRBJ1-5 | TRBD1 | . | TRBV6-5 | TGTGCCAGCAACCGGGACAGTTCCCCTAGCAATCAGCCCCAGCATTTT | CASNRDSSPSNQPQHF
TRBJ2-4 | . | once | TRBV19 | TGTGCCAGTAGTCTACCTAGCCGGGACCCCAAAAACATTCAGTACTTC | CASSLPSRDPKNIQYF
TRBJ2-3 | . | few | TRBV5-5 | TGTGCCAGCAGCTTGGTTAGCTCAGGGTTTGGGTTTACAGATACGCAGTATTTT | CASSLVSSGFGFTDTQYF
TRBJ2-7 | . | few | TRBV15 | TGTGCCACCAGCAGACCCCGGGACTTAGAGCAGTACTTC | CATSRPRDLEQYF
TRBJ2-1 | . | few | TRBV14 | TGTGCCAGCAGCCAAGAGATGAGGATCAACAATGAGCAGTTCTTC | CASSQEMRINNEQFF